This T cell receptor (beta chain) was captured by sequencing in a study of T cell repertoires in cytomegalovirus infection. TCRdb re-called the reads with MiXCR, one entry per CDR3 protein. Found here are roughly 500,000 distinct CDR3 sequences, about 15% of them singletons; the top ten hold more than 20%. This clonotype was seen at least ten times. Sequencing was carried out using CD8+ T cells from PBMCs. The TCR originated in a human donor in good health (CMV status not recorded). Some clones in this sample may be carry-over from other donors' samples.

The CDR3 DNA reads as TGTGCCAGCAGTCTAGGACAGGGAAATTGGCCCCAGCATTTT. This codes for CASSLGQGNWPQHF. This chain uses TRBV12-3 or TRBV12-4 with TRBJ1-5; 8 positions match TRBD1. After removal of 5 bases from V and 9 bases from J, the junction contained 9 bases not matched to a gene. This CDR3 is 14 amino acids long.